A selection of T cell receptor beta chains follows, all from one sample in a study of T cell changes during pregnancy in multiple sclerosis. The assay was immunoSEQ multiplex PCR, and TCRdb's table has in-frame clones only and misses some. The repertoire holds about 50,000 clones, with around 90% as singletons. The sequencing used CD4+ T cells from peripheral blood mononuclear cells, collected in the second trimester of pregnancy. These receptors were collected from a female donor with multiple sclerosis, enrolled in a pregnancy study. CDR3s include the opening cysteine and the closing phenylalanine or tryptophan. D genes are given only for firm matches. Clone size is given for some rows only: seen once, a few or many times, or a class if the clone is expanded.

TRBV30,TRBJ1-5,-,-,15,CAWSVDGGGNQPQHF,TGTGCCTGGAGTGTCGATGGCGGGGGCAATCAGCCCCAGCATTTT
TRBV14,TRBJ2-3,-,-,13,CASSQGLAGTQYF,TGTGCCAGCAGCCAAGGATTAGCCGGTACGCAGTATTTT
TRBV6-5,TRBJ1-1,-,-,11,CASATDTEAFF,TGTGCCAGCGCGACAGACACTGAAGCTTTCTTT
TRBV18,TRBJ2-7,TRBD1,-,16,CASSLIAGTGGYEQYF,TGTGCCAGCTCACTGATCGCCGGGACAGGGGGCTACGAGCAGTACTTC
TRBV5-6,TRBJ1-2,-,-,15,CASSLWAAANYGYTF,TGTGCCAGCAGCTTGTGGGCAGCGGCTAACTATGGCTACACCTTC
TRBV27,TRBJ2-5,-,-,15,CASRINGYSGETQYF,TGTGCCAGCAGGATCAACGGCTATTCGGGTGAGACCCAGTACTTC
TRBV10-3,TRBJ2-7,-,-,13,CAISDMSSYEQYF,TGTGCCATCAGTGATATGAGCTCCTACGAGCAGTACTTC
TRBV7-9,TRBJ2-5,-,once,13,CASSPLTPGTQYF,TGTGCCAGCAGCCCCCTGACCCCGGGGACCCAGTACTTC
TRBV28,TRBJ1-2,-,-,15,CASSPVPQGRDGYTF,TGTGCCAGCAGCCCGGTTCCCCAGGGAAGAGATGGCTACACCTTC
TRBV9,TRBJ2-2,-,once,18,CASSDDSGIMFSAGELFF,TGTGCCAGCAGCGATGACAGTGGGATCATGTTTTCGGCCGGGGAGCTGTTTTTT
TRBV5-1,TRBJ1-1,-,-,13,CASSLGTNTEAFF,TGCGCCAGCAGCTTGGGAACAAACACTGAAGCTTTCTTT
TRBV4-2,TRBJ1-3,-,-,16,CASSQQGQIYGNTIYF,TGTGCCAGCAGCCAACAAGGACAGATATATGGAAACACCATATATTTT
TRBV6-4,TRBJ1-5,TRBD1,-,15,CASSRGLDNNQPQHF,TGTGCCAGCAGCAGGGGGCTGGATAACAATCAGCCCCAGCATTTT
TRBV27,TRBJ2-3,-,-,14,CASSLAQGTDTQYF,TGTGCCAGCAGTTTGGCACAGGGAACAGATACGCAGTATTTT
TRBV2,TRBJ2-7,TRBD1,-,15,CASSEPGTGLYEQYF,TGTGCCAGCAGTGAACCCGGGACAGGGCTCTACGAGCAGTACTTC
TRBV5-1,TRBJ2-7,TRBD2,-,15,CASSFLAGGPHEQYF,TGCGCCAGCAGCTTCCTAGCGGGGGGGCCCCACGAGCAGTACTTC
TRBV2,TRBJ1-1,-,-,13,CAGLTEKFSEAFF,TGTGCCGGGTTGACGGAGAAATTCTCTGAAGCTTTCTTT
TRBV5-1,TRBJ2-7,TRBD1,-,15,CASSLGQGASYEQYF,TGCGCCAGCAGCTTGGGGCAGGGGGCCTCCTACGAGCAGTACTTC
TRBV5-4,TRBJ2-1,TRBD1,-,15,CASSWGTGGMNEQFF,TGTGCCAGCAGCTGGGGGACAGGGGGCATGAATGAGCAGTTCTTC
TRBV20-1,TRBJ2-5,-,-,10,CSAIQETQYF,TGCAGTGCTATTCAGGAGACCCAGTACTTC
TRBV5-4,TRBJ2-3,-,once,15,CASSNRGAGTDTQYF,TGTGCCAGCAGCAACCGGGGGGCTGGCACAGATACGCAGTATTTT
TRBV5-4,TRBJ1-2,-,-,14,CASSLPDRNYGYTF,TGTGCCAGCAGCCTCCCGGACAGAAACTATGGCTACACCTTC
TRBV6-5,TRBJ1-3,-,-,16,CASSYSAYNSGNTIYF,TGTGCCAGCAGTTACTCGGCATACAACTCTGGAAACACCATATATTTT
TRBV6-5,TRBJ2-1,TRBD1,-,16,CASSYSGTGGLDEQFF,TGTGCCAGCAGTTATTCCGGGACAGGGGGTTTAGATGAGCAGTTCTTC
TRBV18,TRBJ2-7,-,-,12,CASSPPSYEQYF,TGTGCCAGCTCACCTCCGTCCTACGAGCAGTACTTC
TRBV11-2,TRBJ2-5,-,-,14,CASSLEIFRETQYF,TGTGCCAGCAGCCTCGAAATCTTCCGGGAGACCCAGTACTTC
TRBV7-7,TRBJ2-7,-,-,15,CASSLGGGALYEQYF,TGTGCCAGCAGCTTAGGCGGCGGGGCCCTATACGAGCAGTACTTC
TRBV27,TRBJ1-1,TRBD1,-,15,CASGPDRGPATEAFF,TGTGCCAGCGGCCCTGACAGGGGGCCGGCCACTGAAGCTTTCTTT